These T cell receptor beta chains were read from a single sample in a study of blood T cell repertoires in COVID-19. Generated by immunoSEQ multiplex PCR, the TCRdb table keeps only in-frame clones and is missing some. Of a few hundred thousand clones detected, about nine tenths appear once; the ten largest clones hold roughly 12%. Material: peripheral blood. Receptors originate from a woman in her twenties or thirties with COVID-19, enrolled during active disease. Each CDR3 is given with its conserved first and last residue. D genes are given only for firm matches. Size values are once, few and many counts, or a class for expanded clones, and some rows have none.

TRBD1 | 16 | TRBJ2-7 | TRBV6-1 | . | TGTGCCAGCAGTGAATATGAGGGACAGGCCCCCTACGAGCAGTACTTC | CASSEYEGQAPYEQYF
. | 12 | TRBJ1-1 | TRBV18 | . | TGTGCCAGCTCTCGCCAGGGCACTGAAGCTTTCTTT | CASSRQGTEAFF
TRBD2 | 16 | TRBJ2-1 | TRBV3-1/TRBV3-2 | . | TGTGCCAGCAGCCCCAGCGGGGTTGAGCTTCACGGTGAGCAGTTCTTC | CASSPSGVELHGEQFF
TRBD1 | 12 | TRBJ1-2 | TRBV19 | . | TGTGCCAGTAACGACAGGGTAGCTGGCTACACCTTC | CASNDRVAGYTF
TRBD1 | 21 | TRBJ2-1 | TRBV12-5 | . | TGTGCTAGTGGTTTGGTATCGGGACAGGGGGCGGATAACCTATTCTACAATGAGCAGTTCTTC | CASGLVSGQGADNLFYNEQFF
. | 14 | TRBJ1-2 | TRBV2 | . | TGTGCCAGCAGGCCCTACAGGGATAACTATGGCTACACCTTC | CASRPYRDNYGYTF
TRBD1 | 13 | TRBJ1-1 | TRBV19 | . | TGTGCCAGTAGAACGACAGGGTGGACTGAAGCTTTCTTT | CASRTTGWTEAFF
TRBD1 | 15 | TRBJ2-3 | TRBV18 | . | TGTGCCAGCGCTGGACAGGCTTCTAGCACAGATACGCAGTATTTT | CASAGQASSTDTQYF
. | 15 | TRBJ1-5 | TRBV28 | . | TGTGCCAGCAGTTTAAGGGGGTTCGGCAATCAGCCCCAGCATTTT | CASSLRGFGNQPQHF
. | 15 | TRBJ2-6 | TRBV6-5 | few | TGTGCCAGCCGCAATACAGTAACTGGGGCCAACGTCCTGACTTTC | CASRNTVTGANVLTF
TRBD2 | 12 | TRBJ2-4 | TRBV29-1 | . | TGCAGCGTGGGACTAGCGGGTAACATTCAGTACTTC | CSVGLAGNIQYF
. | 14 | TRBJ2-2 | TRBV24-1 | once | TGTGCCACCTCCGAGGTGGGAGACACCGGGGAGCTGTTTTTT | CATSEVGDTGELFF
. | 16 | TRBJ1-5 | TRBV5-8 | . | TGTGCCAGCAGCCCTGGGAAGGGGCTTGGAAGTCAGCCCCAGCATTTT | CASSPGKGLGSQPQHF
. | 17 | TRBJ2-7 | TRBV12-1 | . | TGTGCCAGCAGCTTTGCTACCATACTCAGGGGATCCTACGAGCAGTACTTC | CASSFATILRGSYEQYF
. | 16 | TRBJ1-1 | TRBV18 | . | TGTGCCAGCTCGCCCTGGGGGGGAAGAGGGAACACTGAAGCTTTCTTT | CASSPWGGRGNTEAFF
. | 10 | TRBJ1-2 | TRBV30 | . | TGTGCCTGGGGGATACAGGGCTACACCTTC | CAWGIQGYTF
TRBD1 | 17 | TRBJ2-6 | TRBV2 | . | TGTGCCCGAATGCGAGGACAGGGGATAACGGGGGCCAACGTCCTGACTTTC | CARMRGQGITGANVLTF
TRBD2 | 17 | TRBJ2-2 | TRBV15 | . | TGTGCCACCAGCAGAGATGGGGTAGCGGGAACGAACGGGGAGCTGTTTTTT | CATSRDGVAGTNGELFF
TRBD2 | 13 | TRBJ2-1 | TRBV12-3/TRBV12-4 | . | TGTGCCGTCGGGACTAGGGCGCAAGATGAGCAGTTCTTC | CAVGTRAQDEQFF
. | 13 | TRBJ1-2 | TRBV28 | . | TGTGCCAGCTATCGGACAGTGAGCTATGGCTACACCTTC | CASYRTVSYGYTF
TRBD1 | 14 | TRBJ2-2 | TRBV5-5 | . | TGTGCCAGCAGCTTAGACAGGGGGATCGGGGAGCTGTTTTTT | CASSLDRGIGELFF
TRBD2 | 17 | TRBJ2-1 | TRBV7-2 | . | TGTGCCAGCAGCGGCCGCCTCGGCGGGAGGCCCTACAATGAGCAGTTCTTC | CASSGRLGGRPYNEQFF
TRBD1 | 16 | TRBJ2-7 | TRBV10-3 | once | TGTGCCATCAGTGAGCTGAGGATCCAGGGGGAAGGCGAGCAGTACTTC | CAISELRIQGEGEQYF
TRBD1 | 14 | TRBJ1-1 | TRBV28 | . | TGTGCCAGCACCATGAGGACAGGGAGGCCTGAAGCTTTCTTT | CASTMRTGRPEAFF
. | 12 | TRBJ2-7 | TRBV30 | . | TGTGCCTGGAGTGCTCTAGCTGGCGAGCAGTACTTC | CAWSALAGEQYF
. | 18 | TRBJ2-5 | TRBV28 | . | TGTGCCAGCAGTTCTAAGGGCTTAAAGCAGGGAAAGTTAGAGACCCAGTACTTC | CASSSKGLKQGKLETQYF
TRBD2 | 17 | TRBJ2-5 | TRBV4-2 | . | TGTGCCAGCAGCCAATTCTCTAGCGGGAGGGGACAAGAGACCCAGTACTTC | CASSQFSSGRGQETQYF
. | 17 | TRBJ2-3 | TRBV5-5 | . | TGTGCCAGCAGCTTGGTACCCCAGGGTAGACTCACAGATACGCAGTATTTT | CASSLVPQGRLTDTQYF
. | 14 | TRBJ2-1 | TRBV30 | . | TGTGCCTGGAGTCTACTCGGGGTTTACAATGAGCAGTTCTTC | CAWSLLGVYNEQFF
TRBD2 | 14 | TRBJ2-5 | TRBV19 | . | TGTGCCAGTAGTATCCCTGGGAGGGCGGAGACCCAGTACTTC | CASSIPGRAETQYF
. | 13 | TRBJ1-2 | TRBV25-1 | . | TGTGCCAGCAGTCCCACTATCGGGTATGGCTACACCTTC | CASSPTIGYGYTF
TRBD2 | 17 | TRBJ2-2 | TRBV19 | . | TGTGCCAGTAGTCGACTAGCGGGAGAAGAATTCGCCGGGGAGCTGTTTTTT | CASSRLAGEEFAGELFF
. | 11 | TRBJ1-2 | TRBV28 | . | TGTGCCAGCCTAGGGGGATATGGCTACACCTTC | CASLGGYGYTF
TRBD1 | 14 | TRBJ1-5 | TRBV3-1/TRBV3-2 | . | TGTGCCAGCAGCCTAGGGGGCGCAAATCAGCCCCAGCATTTT | CASSLGGANQPQHF
. | 13 | TRBJ1-2 | TRBV2 | . | TGTGCCAGCAGTGGAGGAGCTAACTATGGCTACACCTTC | CASSGGANYGYTF
TRBD1 | 15 | TRBJ2-7 | TRBV18 | . | TGTGCCAGCTCATCCCGGGACAGGAACTCCTACGAGCAGTACTTC | CASSSRDRNSYEQYF
. | 16 | TRBJ2-6 | TRBV28 | . | TGTGCCAGCAAGGGGCCTACCTACTCTGGGGCCAACGTCCTGACTTTC | CASKGPTYSGANVLTF
. | 15 | TRBJ1-5 | TRBV7-2 | . | TGTGCCAGCAGCTTTACAGGGAATAGCAATCAGCCCCAGCATTTT | CASSFTGNSNQPQHF